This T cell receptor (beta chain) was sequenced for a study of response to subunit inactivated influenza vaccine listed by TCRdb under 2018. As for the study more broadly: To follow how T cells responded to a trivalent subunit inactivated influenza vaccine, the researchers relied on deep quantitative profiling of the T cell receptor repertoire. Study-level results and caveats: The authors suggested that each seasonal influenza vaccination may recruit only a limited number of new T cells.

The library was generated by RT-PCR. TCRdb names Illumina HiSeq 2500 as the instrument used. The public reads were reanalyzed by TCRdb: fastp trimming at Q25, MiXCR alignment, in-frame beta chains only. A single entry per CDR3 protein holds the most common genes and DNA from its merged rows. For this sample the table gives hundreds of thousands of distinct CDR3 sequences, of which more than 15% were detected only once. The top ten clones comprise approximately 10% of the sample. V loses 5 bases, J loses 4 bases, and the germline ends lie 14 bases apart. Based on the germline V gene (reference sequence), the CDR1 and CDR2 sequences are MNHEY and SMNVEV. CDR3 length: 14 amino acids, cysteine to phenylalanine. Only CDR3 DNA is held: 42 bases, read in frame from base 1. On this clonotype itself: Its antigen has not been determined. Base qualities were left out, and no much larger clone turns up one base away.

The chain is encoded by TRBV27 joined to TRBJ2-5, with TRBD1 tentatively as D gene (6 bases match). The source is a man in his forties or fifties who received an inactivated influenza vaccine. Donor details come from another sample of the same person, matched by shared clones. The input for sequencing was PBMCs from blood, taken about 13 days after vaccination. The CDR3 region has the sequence CASSPRPRGETQYF. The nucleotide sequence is TGTGCCAGCAGTCCTCGTCCCAGGGGAGAGACCCAGTACTTC.